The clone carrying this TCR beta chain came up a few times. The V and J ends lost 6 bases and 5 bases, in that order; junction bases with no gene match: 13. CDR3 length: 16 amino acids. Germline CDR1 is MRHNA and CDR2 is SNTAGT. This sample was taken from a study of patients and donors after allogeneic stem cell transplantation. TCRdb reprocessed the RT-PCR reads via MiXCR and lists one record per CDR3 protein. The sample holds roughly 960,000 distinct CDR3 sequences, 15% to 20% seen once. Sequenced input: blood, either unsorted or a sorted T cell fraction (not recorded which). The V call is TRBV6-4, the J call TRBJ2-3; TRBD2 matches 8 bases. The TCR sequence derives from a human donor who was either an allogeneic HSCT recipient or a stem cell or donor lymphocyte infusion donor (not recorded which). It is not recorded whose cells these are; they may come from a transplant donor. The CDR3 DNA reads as TGTGCCAGCAGCCAGACCACGGGGGGGGGCCGAGATACGCAGTATTTT. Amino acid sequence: CASSQTTGGGRDTQYF.